The 28 T cell receptor beta chains given below trace back to one sample, sequenced in a study of CXCR3-negative and CXCR3-positive naive CD8 T cells (dated by TCRdb to 2018 to 2020). The antigens these receptors bind are not known. The full study reports these points: TRB CDR3s from CXCR3-positive naive cells showed higher hydrophobicity (lower Kidera factor 4), lower energy, and higher strength and volume indices than CXCR3-negative naive cells.

For sequencing, a NextSeq 550 was employed. The Human TCR Profiling Kit (MiLaboratory) was used to make UMI-labeled 5' RACE TRB cDNA libraries. TCRdb reprocessed the reads, so every CDR3 protein sequence counts as one entry and DNA is not shown. This sample's clone table shows over 55,000 distinct CDR3 sequences. 4% to 5.5% of the sample belongs to the ten largest clones. Material for sequencing was naive CXCR3+ CD8+ T cells from blood. The cell subset or site label here, explained by the study, means: CD45RO-CCR7+CD27+CD95- naive CD8+ T cells expressing CXCR3 (TNR3+). The receptor set was obtained from a human donor in good health. Some clones in this sample may be carry-over from other donors' samples.

J is TRBJ2-5 and V is TRBV7-3; TCRdb gives TRBD1 as the D gene, but with no DNA this cannot be confirmed. This CDR3 contains 15 residues. From germline, CDR1 is SGHTA and CDR2 FQGTGA. The CDR3 protein is CASSLIGTPKETQYF. The whole variable domain, filled in from reference TRBV7-3 and TRBJ2-5, reads GAGVSQTPSNKVTEKGKYVELRCDPISGHTALYWYRQSLGQGPEFLIYFQGTGAADDSGLPNDRFFAVRPEGSVSTLKIQRTERGDSAVYLCASSLIGTPKETQYFGPGTRLLVL.

This chain uses TRBV4-1 with TRBJ1-2. CDR3 size: 13 residues. Looked up from germline, CDR1 is MGHRA and CDR2 is YSYEKL. This CDR3 reads CASSQVFGDGYTF.

The V gene is TRBV7-9, the J gene TRBJ2-7. Germline V gives CDR1 SEHNR, CDR2 FQNEAQ (reference sequence). This CDR3 spans 11 amino acids. CDR3 sequence reads: CASGWEYEQYF.

The chain uses TRBV6-2 or TRBV6-3 and TRBJ2-7; absent DNA, TCRdb's TRBD1 call cannot be checked. Germline CDR1 reads MNHEY; CDR2 reads SVGEGT. This CDR3 has 15 residues. The CDR3 protein is CASSYPTGPGDEQYF.

V is TRBV27 and J is TRBJ2-7. The CDR3 loop spans 16 amino acids. The V gene's germline CDR1 is MNHEY and CDR2 SMNVEV (reference sequence). CDR3 sequence reads: CASSLSFQGSSYEQYF.

The chain recombines TRBV20-1 with TRBJ1-5. This CDR3 is 12 amino acids long. Looked up from germline, CDR1 is DFQATT and CDR2 is SNEGSKA (reference sequence). This chain's CDR3 is CSAYRGNQPQHF.

This chain uses TRBV4-1 with TRBJ1-2; TCRdb reports TRBD1, a call that lacks DNA to check it against. The CDR3 extends over 19 amino acids. Germline V CDR1 and CDR2: MGHRA, YSYEKL. The CDR3 loop reads CASSHPPGQGDGDTNSYTF.

V and J are TRBV5-1 and TRBJ2-5; checking the TCRdb D call of TRBD1 is not possible without DNA. The CDR3 covers 15 residues. CDR1 is SGHRS, CDR2 YFSETQ, per germline. CDR3 sequence: CASSEDDRGQETQYF.

This chain connects TRBV7-9 to TRBJ1-1. Germline V gene data show CDR1 as SEHNR and CDR2 as FQNEAQ (reference sequence). There are 15 residues in the CDR3. CDR3 in amino acids: CASSPTNSGNTEAFF.

The chain uses TRBV7-9 and TRBJ1-2; TCRdb gives TRBD1 as the D gene, but with no DNA this cannot be confirmed. The CDR3 covers 13 residues. The germline CDR1 and CDR2 sequences are SEHNR and FQNEAQ (reference sequence). CDR3 in amino acids: CASSLAGGHGYTF.

The V call is TRBV5-5, the J call TRBJ2-7; TCRdb reports TRBD1, a call that lacks DNA to check it against. Looked up from germline, CDR1 is SGHKS and CDR2 is YYEKEE (reference sequence). This CDR3 has 14 residues. The CDR3 reads CASSSDRAVYEQYF.

The chain joins TRBV20-1 to TRBJ1-1; TCRdb's assignment of TRBD1 cannot be checked, as there is no DNA. Per the germline V gene, CDR1 is DFQATT and CDR2 is SNEGSKA (reference sequence). The CDR3 extends over 16 amino acids. The CDR3: CSARGYGDSIITEAFF.

This chain uses TRBV29-1 with TRBJ2-1. Germline V gene sequence: CDR1 SQVTM, CDR2 ANQGSEA. There are 12 residues in the CDR3. This chain's CDR3 is CSVEDYPNEQFF.

CDR3 amino acids: CSVVQGLTDTQYF. This chain uses TRBV29-1 with TRBJ2-3; TCRdb calls TRBD1, which cannot be checked without DNA. The germline CDR1 and CDR2 sequences are SQVTM and ANQGSEA. The CDR3 consists of 13 residues.

V and J are TRBV19 and TRBJ2-7; the D call from TCRdb, TRBD1, cannot be confirmed without DNA. CDR1 and CDR2 (germline): LNHDA, SQIVND (reference sequence). CDR3 size: 12 residues. CDR3 amino acids: CASETGSHEQYF.

The rearrangement links TRBV20-1 to TRBJ2-1; TCRdb gives TRBD2 as the D gene, but with no DNA this cannot be confirmed. The germline CDR1 and CDR2 sequences are DFQATT and SNEGSKA (reference sequence). The CDR3 is 17 amino acids. This CDR3 reads CSARLLAAPRSYNEQFF.

This chain links TRBV29-1 with TRBJ1-1. Germline CDR1 and CDR2: SQVTM and ANQGSEA. This CDR3 is 12 amino acids long. The CDR3 reads CSAQVMNTEAFF.

The chain is built from TRBV29-1 and TRBJ2-3. This CDR3 has 11 residues. Germline CDR1 SQVTM, CDR2 ANQGSEA. The CDR3: CSGSEWDTQYF.

The chain recombines TRBV3-1 with TRBJ2-6. The CDR3 is 16 amino acids. The germline CDR1 and CDR2 sequences are LGHDT and YNNKEL (reference sequence). The CDR3 spells CASSQDRSSGANVLTF.

V usage is TRBV27 and J usage is TRBJ2-5; TCRdb indicates TRBD1, and absent DNA this call remains unverified. This CDR3 region has 17 residues. Germline V gene data show CDR1 as MNHEY and CDR2 as SMNVEV (reference sequence). The CDR3 reads CASSLFWWDSTQETQYF.

The chain is built from TRBV28 and TRBJ2-1; the TCRdb call, TRBD1, lacks DNA for checking. From germline, CDR1 is MDHEN and CDR2 SYDVKM. The CDR3 contains 17 residues. The chain's CDR3 is CASSFGAGEVGYNEQFF. The complete variable domain, with remaining parts taken from reference TRBV28 and TRBJ2-1, reads DVKVTQSSRYLVKRTGEKVFLECVQDMDHENMFWYRQDPGLGLRLIYFSYDVKMKEKGDIPEGYSVSREKKERFSLILESASTNQTSMYLCASSFGAGEVGYNEQFFGPGTRLTVL.

The gene calls are TRBV29-1 and TRBJ2-4; absent DNA, TCRdb's TRBD2 call cannot be checked. The germline V gene has CDR1 SQVTM and CDR2 ANQGSEA. The CDR3 is 13 amino acids. The CDR3 here is CSVEGGTKNIQYF.

V gene TRBV7-6 combines with J gene TRBJ2-1. CDR1 is SGHVS and CDR2 is FNYEAQ in the germline V gene. The CDR3 has 15 residues. CDR3 protein: CASSLFTSSYNEQFF. Filled out from reference TRBV7-6 and TRBJ2-1, the complete variable domain reads GAGVSQSPRYKVTKRGQDVALRCDPISGHVSLYWYRQALGQGPEFLTYFNYEAQQDKSGLPNDRFSAERPEGSISTLTIQRTEQRDSAMYRCASSLFTSSYNEQFFGPGTRLTVL.

The chain has TRBV7-9 and TRBJ2-6; as DNA is missing, the TRBD1 call by TCRdb cannot be tested. The CDR3 consists of 17 residues. CDR1 and CDR2 from the germline V gene are SEHNR and FQNEAQ (reference sequence). This chain's CDR3 is CASSSQDQGTGANVLTF. The whole variable domain, remainder taken from reference TRBV7-9 and TRBJ2-6, is DTGVSQNPRHKITKRGQNVTFRCDPISEHNRLYWYRQTLGQGPEFLTYFQNEAQLEKSRLLSDRFSAERPKGSFSTLEIQRTEQGDSAMYLCASSSQDQGTGANVLTFGAGSRLTVL.

This chain uses TRBV15 with TRBJ2-1; TCRdb returns TRBD2, unconfirmable since there is no DNA. Germline CDR1 reads LNHNV; CDR2 reads YYDKDF (reference sequence). This CDR3 has 12 amino acids. The chain's CDR3 is CATQRGTSGQFF.

The rearrangement joins TRBV12-3 or TRBV12-4 to TRBJ2-7; with no DNA, the TCRdb D assignment of TRBD2 cannot be verified. The CDR3 sequence is 12 residues long. CDR3 sequence reads: CATGIVTYEQYF.

The chain is built from TRBV14 and TRBJ1-2; the D call from TCRdb, TRBD1, cannot be confirmed without DNA. CDR3 length equals 15 residues. In germline, CDR1 is SGHDN, CDR2 FVKESK. The CDR3 spells CASSVLTGVGDGYTF.

The genes are TRBV20-1 and TRBJ2-3; TCRdb designates TRBD2, a call that cannot be tested without DNA. The CDR3 spans 15 residues. Germline loops: CDR1 DFQATT, CDR2 SNEGSKA (reference sequence). The CDR3 reads CSARDRAHSADTQYF.